The 8 T cell receptor beta chains in this list originate from one sample, sequenced in a study of CDR3 diversity in severe acne. TCRdb processed the PCR reads anew with MiXCR; each CDR3 protein has one entry. The data contain more than 85,000 distinct CDR3 sequences, approximately 52% of them seen just once; the ten biggest clones take up 10%. Sequencing input: blood. The origin of the receptors is a male donor in good health, serving as a control.

This clonotype is judged medium-sized. V and J are TRBV24-1 and TRBJ2-3, with TRBD2 matching over 10 bases. Germline loops: CDR1 KGHDR, CDR2 SFDVKD. This CDR3 region has 17 residues. Trimming removed 3 bases from V and 3 bases from J; junction bases left unmatched: 8. DNA for the CDR3: TGTGCCACCAGTGATAGACGAGCGGGGGGGATAACAGATACGCAGTATTTT. Residues: CATSDRRAGGITDTQYF.

V gene TRBV29-1 combines with J gene TRBJ2-2, with unresolved D. Germline CDR1 and CDR2: SQVTM and ANQGSEA. This CDR3 spans 12 amino acids. V was shortened by 1 base and J by 8 bases, with 8 bases between the two germline ends. DNA for the CDR3: TGCAGCGTTGAAGTGGCAGAGGGGGAGCTGTTTTTT. As protein: CSVEVAEGELFF.

Comments on this clonotype: Likely a read error: the CDR3 ends without its conserved phenylalanine or tryptophan. The rearrangement uses TRBV3-1 and TRBJ2-1; D might be TRBD2 (5 bases). Germline V CDR1 and CDR2: LGHDT, YNNKEL (reference sequence). V was pared by 4 bases and J by 0 bases, with 7 bases between. The CDR3 consists of 14 residues. CDR3 loop: CASSPGGSYNEQFR. For the CDR3, the DNA is TGTGCCAGCAGCCCCGGAGGCTCCTACAATGAGCAGTTCAGA.

This clonotype was found a few times. The chain couples TRBV6-6 to TRBJ2-7, with 7 bases fitting TRBD2. The CDR3 sequence is 14 residues long. The J segment lost 3 bases and the V segment lost 5 bases, leaving 7 bases of the junction unmatched. Germline CDR1 and CDR2: MNHNY and SVGAGI (reference sequence). In nucleotides, the CDR3 is TGTGCCAGCAGTACTAGCGCCCAAAACTACGAGCAGTACTTC. As protein: CASSTSAQNYEQYF.

The rearrangement links TRBV2 to TRBJ2-2, with 7 bases lining up with TRBD1. J lost 7 bases, V lost 6 bases, and 8 bases had no gene match. This CDR3 region has 14 residues. Germline CDR1 and CDR2: SNHLY and FYNNEI. As DNA, the CDR3 is TGTGCCAGCAGGGGAAACAGGGGCCACGGGGAGCTGTTTTTT. Amino acid sequence: CASRGNRGHGELFF.

Worth noting for this clonotype: A clone one base away is much larger, so this may be a read error. V and J are TRBV5-6 and TRBJ2-7; possibly TRBD1 for D (6 bases). The V gene's germline CDR1 is SGHDT and CDR2 YYEEEE. CDR3 size: 14 residues. V gave up 5 bases and J gave up 6 bases, with 18 bases separating them. CDR3 sequence: CASSLGQRAGEQYF. DNA of the CDR3: TGTGCCAGCAGTCTCGGACAGAGGGCAGGCGAGCAGTACTTC.

The chain combines TRBV19 with TRBJ1-3; TRBD1 matches 7 bases. The CDR3 runs 16 residues. The germline gives CDR1 LNHDA, CDR2 SQIVND (reference sequence). V was clipped by 5 bases and J by 0 bases; unmatched bases: 7. CDR3 residues: CASSPQGGRSGNTIYF. CDR3 DNA sequence: TGTGCCAGTAGTCCCCAGGGGGGACGCTCTGGAAACACCATATATTTT. The entire variable domain, with the rest obtained from reference TRBV19 and TRBJ1-3, is as follows: DGGITQSPKYLFRKEGQNVTLSCEQNLNHDAMYWYRQDPGQGLRLIYYSQIVNDFQKGDIAEGYSVSREKKESFPLTVTSAQKNPTAFYLCASSPQGGRSGNTIYFGEGSWLTVV.

This rearrangement joins TRBV6-1 to TRBJ2-3; a possible D gene is TRBD1 (8 bases). Trimming took off 0 bases at V and 0 bases at J, with 13 bases between the two ends. This CDR3 has 17 amino acids. The germline V gene encodes CDR1 MNHNS and CDR2 SASEGT. The CDR3 region has the DNA TGTGCCAGCAGTGAAGCGGGAGGGACAGGCAGCACAGATACGCAGTATTTT. Protein sequence: CASSEAGGTGSTDTQYF.